This is a list of T cell receptor beta chains from one sample in a study of T cell responses to AZD1222 COVID-19 vaccine. Some clones are missing from TCRdb's copy, which holds only in-frame ones; the method was immunoSEQ multiplex PCR. The profile shows 77,000 or so clones, around 89% of them singletons. The material was peripheral blood, obtained on day 0 of AZD1222 vaccination. These receptors were obtained from an adult in good health. CDR3s include the opening cysteine and the closing phenylalanine or tryptophan. Fields, in order: V gene, J gene, clone size, D gene, CDR3 protein, CDR3 DNA. A D gene is named only where the DNA matches it firmly. Clone size is not always given. Where it is, it says once, few, many or a class for expanded clones.

v_gene: TRBV4-2
j_gene: TRBJ1-4
abundance: .
d_gene: .
CDR3aa: CASSQAGLRTNEKLFF
CDR3nt: TGTGCCAGCAGCCAGGCCGGTTTGAGGACTAATGAAAAACTGTTTTTT

v_gene: TRBV27
j_gene: TRBJ1-1
abundance: .
d_gene: TRBD1
CDR3aa: CASSHGQVNTEAFF
CDR3nt: TGTGCCAGCAGTCACGGACAGGTTAACACTGAAGCTTTCTTT

v_gene: TRBV19
j_gene: TRBJ2-3
abundance: once
d_gene: .
CDR3aa: CASQRTLTGTDTQYF
CDR3nt: TGTGCCAGTCAAAGGACCCTCACCGGCACAGATACGCAGTATTTT

v_gene: TRBV7-9
j_gene: TRBJ1-4
abundance: .
d_gene: .
CDR3aa: CASSRLEPTNEKLFF
CDR3nt: TGTGCCAGCAGTCGTCTTGAGCCTACTAATGAAAAACTGTTTTTT

v_gene: TRBV9
j_gene: TRBJ2-1
abundance: .
d_gene: .
CDR3aa: CASSVADSYNEQFF
CDR3nt: TGTGCCAGCAGCGTAGCCGACTCCTACAATGAGCAGTTCTTC

v_gene: TRBV6-2/TRBV6-3
j_gene: TRBJ2-7
abundance: .
d_gene: TRBD2
CDR3aa: CASSYSMASGSYEQYF
CDR3nt: TGTGCCAGCAGTTACTCGATGGCTAGCGGGAGTTACGAGCAGTACTTC

v_gene: TRBV18
j_gene: TRBJ2-2
abundance: .
d_gene: TRBD1
CDR3aa: CASSDRQGRNTGELFF
CDR3nt: TGTGCCAGCTCAGACAGACAGGGGAGGAACACCGGGGAGCTGTTTTTT

v_gene: TRBV7-3
j_gene: TRBJ2-5
abundance: .
d_gene: TRBD2
CDR3aa: CASSPTSGRGGLETQYF
CDR3nt: TGTGCCAGCAGCCCCACTAGCGGGAGGGGTGGTTTAGAGACCCAGTACTTC

v_gene: TRBV7-2
j_gene: TRBJ2-7
abundance: .
d_gene: .
CDR3aa: CASSLVVNEQYF
CDR3nt: TGTGCCAGCAGCTTAGTCGTCAACGAGCAGTACTTC

v_gene: TRBV6-6
j_gene: TRBJ2-7
abundance: .
d_gene: .
CDR3aa: CASRKGQGTHYEQYF
CDR3nt: TGTGCCAGCCGTAAGGGTCAGGGGACCCACTACGAGCAGTACTTC

v_gene: TRBV24-1
j_gene: TRBJ2-1
abundance: .
d_gene: TRBD1
CDR3aa: CATGTGGLDRNEQFF
CDR3nt: TGTGCCACCGGGACAGGGGGCTTAGATCGCAATGAGCAGTTCTTC

v_gene: TRBV9
j_gene: TRBJ2-1
abundance: .
d_gene: .
CDR3aa: CASSVGRSSYNEQFF
CDR3nt: TGTGCCAGCAGCGTAGGGCGGAGTTCCTACAATGAGCAGTTCTTC

v_gene: TRBV2
j_gene: TRBJ2-3
abundance: .
d_gene: .
CDR3aa: CASSDTLGTDTQYF
CDR3nt: TGTGCCAGCAGTGACACCCTTGGGACAGATACGCAGTATTTT

v_gene: TRBV30
j_gene: TRBJ2-7
abundance: few
d_gene: .
CDR3aa: CAWSVQGVYEQYF
CDR3nt: TGTGCCTGGAGTGTACAAGGGGTCTACGAGCAGTACTTC

v_gene: TRBV11-2
j_gene: TRBJ2-1
abundance: .
d_gene: .
CDR3aa: CASSFITSSYNEQFF
CDR3nt: TGTGCCAGCAGCTTTATTACTAGCTCCTACAATGAGCAGTTCTTC

v_gene: TRBV2
j_gene: TRBJ1-5
abundance: once
d_gene: .
CDR3aa: CASNRDSNQPQHF
CDR3nt: TGTGCCAGCAATCGGGACAGCAATCAGCCCCAGCATTTT

v_gene: TRBV25-1
j_gene: TRBJ1-6
abundance: .
d_gene: .
CDR3aa: CASRPGQSSYNSPLHF
CDR3nt: TGTGCCAGCAGGCCGGGACAAAGCTCCTATAATTCACCCCTCCACTTT

v_gene: TRBV6-5
j_gene: TRBJ2-3
abundance: .
d_gene: TRBD2
CDR3aa: CASSFSLAGSTDTQYF
CDR3nt: TGTGCCAGCAGTTTTTCCCTAGCGGGAAGCACAGATACGCAGTATTTT

v_gene: TRBV5-1
j_gene: TRBJ2-2
abundance: .
d_gene: TRBD2
CDR3aa: CASSLALAGNTGELFF
CDR3nt: TGCGCCAGCAGCTTGGCACTAGCGGGAAACACCGGGGAGCTGTTTTTT

v_gene: TRBV28
j_gene: TRBJ1-2
abundance: .
d_gene: .
CDR3aa: CASSSSGDYGYTF
CDR3nt: TGTGCCAGCAGTAGCTCGGGGGACTATGGCTACACCTTC

v_gene: TRBV5-4
j_gene: TRBJ2-5
abundance: .
d_gene: .
CDR3aa: CASSRRAGLGETQYF
CDR3nt: TGTGCCAGCAGCCGCCGCGCAGGGCTGGGGGAGACCCAGTACTTC

v_gene: TRBV10-3
j_gene: TRBJ1-1
abundance: .
d_gene: .
CDR3aa: CAISEVFGDRGTEAFF
CDR3nt: TGTGCCATCAGTGAGGTGTTTGGGGACCGGGGTACTGAAGCTTTCTTT

v_gene: TRBV14
j_gene: TRBJ1-1
abundance: once
d_gene: .
CDR3aa: CASSLVSTEAFF
CDR3nt: TGTGCCAGCAGCCTTGTGAGCACTGAAGCTTTCTTT

v_gene: TRBV5-1
j_gene: TRBJ2-5
abundance: .
d_gene: TRBD1
CDR3aa: CASSLVGDRGETQYF
CDR3nt: TGCGCCAGCAGCTTGGTCGGGGACAGGGGAGAGACCCAGTACTTC

v_gene: TRBV19
j_gene: TRBJ1-1
abundance: .
d_gene: .
CDR3aa: CASSALTGTTNFQAFF
CDR3nt: TGTGCCAGTAGTGCCTTGACAGGCACCACCAACTTCCAGGCTTTCTTT

v_gene: TRBV3-1/TRBV3-2
j_gene: TRBJ2-3
abundance: once
d_gene: TRBD2
CDR3aa: CASSQDLRTSGTASTDTQYF
CDR3nt: TGTGCCAGCAGCCAAGATCTACGGACTAGCGGGACGGCTAGCACAGATACGCAGTATTTT

v_gene: TRBV28
j_gene: TRBJ1-4
abundance: .
d_gene: TRBD1
CDR3aa: CASSPGGAWEKLFF
CDR3nt: TGTGCCAGCAGTCCAGGGGGCGCCTGGGAAAAACTGTTTTTT